This T cell receptor (beta chain) is from a study of OX40 agonist ivuxolimab in advanced cancers. Whole-study context: Patients received ivuxolimab, an agonistic anti-OX40 (CD134) antibody.

The junction had 10 bases not matched to a gene; V was cut back by 8 bases and J by 1 base. The CDR3 runs 18 residues. Germline CDR1 and CDR2: MNHEY and SMNVEV (reference sequence). Study-level points and caveats: Averaging showed that CD8+ T cells had more expanded clones than CD4+ did. The antigens recognized by the expanded peripheral T cells, that is their antigen specificity, were not determined.

Worth noting for this clone: The antigen remains undetermined.

Some clones are missing from TCRdb's copy, which holds only in-frame ones; the method was immunoSEQ multiplex PCR. The sample includes about 91,000 clones, around 87% of them seen just once. The receptor comes from an adult with an advanced solid tumor such as melanoma, head and neck, liver or kidney cancer. The V and J genes are TRBV27 and TRBJ2-1, with 14 positions matching TRBD2. Sample: CD4+ or CD8+ T cells sorted from blood, taken in a trial of the OX40 agonist ivuxolimab. The CDR3 here is CASAFPTSGRGSYNEQFF. CDR3 in DNA: TGTGCCAGCGCCTTCCCGACTAGCGGGAGGGGTTCCTACAATGAGCAGTTCTTC.